Listed here are 26 T cell receptor beta chains from one sample, sequenced in a study of cytomegalovirus exposure and HLA in healthy donors. Use of 60 Vbeta and 13 Jbeta primers characterized the PCR. Assay used: immunoSEQ multiplex PCR; TCRdb lists only in-frame clones, some missing. The top ten hold roughly 4.5% of the sample, which has some 170,000 clones, 81% seen once. Sequences were obtained from PBMCs. Receptors originate from a woman between 18 and 29 years old in good health and CMV-seropositive.

This chain uses TRBV6-4 with TRBJ2-3, with TRBD2 identical over 8 bases. Trimming at V came to 3 bases and at J to 2 bases, leaving 7 bases not matched to a gene. CDR1 is MRHNA, CDR2 SNTAGT, per germline. The CDR3 contains 16 residues. CDR3 in DNA: TGTGCCAGCAGTGAAAATAGCGGGGTCGACACAGATACGCAGTATTTT. As protein: CASSENSGVDTDTQYF.

The chain is built from TRBV5-4 and TRBJ2-1; D is possibly TRBD2 (6 bases). Germline CDR1 SGHNT, CDR2 YYREEE (reference sequence). V was clipped by 4 bases and J by 8 bases, with 16 bases between them. CDR3 length equals 14 residues. CDR3 sequence: CASSLRGTLDEQFF. The CDR3, as DNA: TGTGCCAGCAGCCTCCGGGGGACTCTTGATGAGCAGTTCTTC.

CDR3 sequence reads: CASSLGTGGVNEQFF. DNA of the CDR3: TGTGCCAGCAGCTTAGGGACAGGGGGTGTCAATGAGCAGTTCTTC. The chain couples TRBV11-1 to TRBJ2-1, with TRBD1 matching 10 bases. Germline V gives CDR1 SGHAT, CDR2 FQDESV (reference sequence). This CDR3 is built from 15 residues. The V segment lost 1 base and the J segment 6 bases; nucleotides outside the gene matches: 3.

J is TRBJ2-5 and V is TRBV7-2, with 8 bases that match TRBD1. The ends lost 3 bases at V and 5 bases at J; junction bases unmatched: 8. Germline CDR1 is SGHTA and CDR2 is FQGNSA. This CDR3 has 15 amino acids. CDR3 loop: CASSFNRGRRETQYF. The CDR3 DNA sequence: TGTGCCAGCAGCTTCAACAGGGGGAGGAGGGAGACCCAGTACTTC.

The CDR3 bases are TGTGCCTGGAGGCGAAACCCTAGCGGCTCCTACAATGAGCAGTTCTTC. Amino acid sequence: CAWRRNPSGSYNEQFF. J is TRBJ2-1 and V is TRBV30; 7 positions agree with TRBD2. V was clipped by 3 bases and J by 0 bases; unmatched bases: 8. The CDR3 consists of 16 residues. Germline values: CDR1 GTSNPN, CDR2 SVGIG (reference sequence). Using reference TRBV30 and TRBJ2-1 for the parts outside the CDR3, the full variable domain is SQTIHQWPATLVQPVGSPLSLECTVEGTSNPNLYWYRQAAGRGLQLLFYSVGIGQISSEVPQNLSASRPQDRQFILSSKKLLLSDSGFYLCAWRRNPSGSYNEQFFGPGTRLTVL.

This chain links TRBV5-1 with TRBJ2-5, with 11 bases fitting TRBD2. Germline V gives CDR1 SGHRS, CDR2 YFSETQ. The ends lost 3 bases at V and 0 bases at J; junction bases unmatched: 4. The CDR3 covers 16 residues. The CDR3: CASSSTTSGDQETQYF. DNA for the CDR3: TGCGCCAGCAGCTCTACGACTAGCGGGGACCAAGAGACCCAGTACTTC.

The J gene is TRBJ2-2, the V gene TRBV7-9, with 11 nucleotides matching TRBD1. This CDR3 is built from 17 residues. Losses at the gene ends were 3 bases for V and 7 bases for J; bases not matched to a gene: 10. Germline loops: CDR1 SEHNR, CDR2 FQNEAQ (reference sequence). CDR3 region: CASSFGQGAPGVGELFF. The CDR3 nucleotides read TGTGCCAGCAGCTTTGGACAGGGGGCCCCCGGGGTCGGGGAGCTGTTTTTT.

The chain has TRBV6-4 and TRBJ2-5; TRBD1 matches 7 bases. The V gene end was trimmed by 4 bases and the J gene end by 2 bases; junction bases not matched to a gene: 16. This CDR3 is built from 18 residues. Germline V CDR1 and CDR2: MRHNA, SNTAGT. DNA of the CDR3: TGTGCCAGCAGTGCTCCAAGGCGCGACAGGGACGTACAAGAGACCCAGTACTTC. Translated, it gives CASSAPRRDRDVQETQYF.

This clone turned up a few times. The CDR3 coding sequence is TGTGCCAGCAGCCCCCAAGGTGAGGGGGTCGAGCAGTTCTTC. As protein: CASSPQGEGVEQFF. This sequence joins TRBV11-3 and TRBJ2-1, with D perhaps TRBD1 (6 bases). The V end was cut by 5 bases, the J end by 10 bases, with 18 bases between. Germline values: CDR1 SGHNT, CDR2 YENEEA. The CDR3 sequence is 14 residues long.

This sequence joins TRBV5-1 and TRBJ1-1, with D perhaps matching TRBD1 (6 bases). CDR1 SGHRS and CDR2 YFSETQ come from the germline V gene. CDR3 length equals 17 residues. V lost 7 bases and J lost 10, with 32 bases in between. The DNA of the CDR3 is TGCGCCAGCGGGCAGGGGCTGGTCGAGGCAGCCCCCGGTGGAGCTTTCTTT. Translating gives CASGQGLVEAAPGGAFF.

V usage is TRBV5-4 and J usage is TRBJ2-2, with D unresolved. The V end was cut by 2 bases, the J end by 0 bases, with 5 bases between. The CDR3 runs 14 residues. Per the germline V gene, CDR1 is SGHNT and CDR2 is YYREEE (reference sequence). This CDR3 is CASSFTPNTGELFF. In nucleotides, the CDR3 is TGTGCCAGCAGCTTCACACCGAACACCGGGGAGCTGTTTTTT. Full variable domain (remainder filled in from reference TRBV5-4 and TRBJ2-2): ETGVTQSPTHLIKTRGQQVTLRCSSQSGHNTVSWYQQALGQGPQFIFQYYREEENGRGNFPPRFSGLQFPNYSSELNVNALELDDSALYLCASSFTPNTGELFFGEGSRLTVL.

CDR3 protein: CASSLEGTGISYEQYF. The CDR3 bases are TGTGCCAGCAGCTTAGAAGGGACAGGGATCTCCTACGAGCAGTACTTC. The rearrangement links TRBV7-2 to TRBJ2-7; 9 bases are shared with TRBD1. With 1 base clipped from V and 0 bases from J, the junction kept 4 bases outside the gene matches. The CDR3 is 16 amino acids. In germline, CDR1 is SGHTA, CDR2 FQGNSA.

This clone was observed a single time. This chain joins TRBV5-5 and TRBJ2-2; D is uncertain. With 4 bases removed from V and 5 bases from J, the gap between germline ends came to 15 bases. CDR3 length: 15 residues. Looked up from germline, CDR1 is SGHKS and CDR2 is YYEKEE (reference sequence). The CDR3 region is CASSRPAGYTGELFF. The DNA for the CDR3 is TGTGCCAGCAGCCGCCCCGCAGGTTATACCGGGGAGCTGTTTTTT.

The chain joins TRBV11-2 to TRBJ2-5; D might be TRBD2 (7 bases). Germline V gene sequence: CDR1 SGHAT, CDR2 FQNNGV. The V end lost 1 base, the J end lost 10 bases, and 22 bases lay between the germline ends. The CDR3 spans 16 residues. Written as DNA, the CDR3 is TGTGCCAGCAGCTTAGGGGGCGGGGGACATACGGTGGGCCAGTACTTC. Translated, it gives CASSLGGGGHTVGQYF.

The chain is built from TRBV10-3 and TRBJ2-7, with 7 bases lining up with TRBD1. The CDR3 extends over 15 amino acids. CDR1 is ENHRY and CDR2 is SYGVKD in the germline V gene. Trimming at V came to 5 bases and at J to 4 bases, leaving 11 bases not matched to a gene. As DNA, the CDR3 is TGTGCCATCAGTCATTTAGGGGGCGTTGGATACGAGCAGTACTTC. It is translated as CAISHLGGVGYEQYF.

The V call is TRBV6-1, the J call TRBJ1-1; TRBD1 matches 7 bases. V lost 6 bases and J lost 1; bases outside the gene matches: 5. CDR1 MNHNS and CDR2 SASEGT come from the germline V gene. There are 14 residues in the CDR3. CDR3 in DNA: TGTGCCAGCAGAACGACAGGGAGGAACACTGAAGCTTTCTTT. This codes for CASRTTGRNTEAFF.

The chain has TRBV19 and TRBJ1-4; 8 bases match TRBD1. The CDR3 runs 12 residues. Germline lookup yields CDR1 LNHDA and CDR2 SQIVND (reference sequence). V was clipped by 6 bases and J by 8 bases; unmatched bases: 2. In DNA form, the CDR3 reads TGTGCCAGTAGCCGGACAGGGGAAAAACTGTTTTTT. The encoded protein is CASSRTGEKLFF.

The chain combines TRBV7-2 with TRBJ2-7; the match to TRBD1 covers 7 bases. The CDR3 has 17 residues. J was trimmed by 4 bases and V by 4 bases; bases with no gene match: 16. In germline, CDR1 is SGHTA, CDR2 FQGNSA. CDR3 region: CASSSAALGQIPYEQYF. For the CDR3, the DNA is TGTGCCAGCAGCTCAGCCGCTCTGGGACAGATACCTTACGAGCAGTACTTC.

The chain uses TRBV19 and TRBJ1-6; TRBD1 is a possible D gene (5 bases). The CDR3 consists of 15 residues. V lost 1 base and J lost 10, with 14 bases in between. CDR1 and CDR2 from the germline V gene are LNHDA and SQIVND (reference sequence). The CDR3 region is CASSIGDSRPSPLHF. The CDR3 DNA reads TGTGCCAGTAGTATAGGCGACAGTCGGCCCTCACCCCTCCACTTT.

Comments on this clone: One end of the junction fails to match germline, which may point to a read error. The chain has TRBV7-7 and TRBJ2-3; perhaps TRBD2 as D (5 bases). Per germline, CDR1 SSHAT and CDR2 FNYEAQ (reference sequence). The CDR3 totals 17 residues. As DNA, the CDR3 is TGTGCTAGCAGCCCGACGAGGGCAGCCTCTAGCACAGATACGCAGTATTTT. Its translation is CASSPTRAASSTDTQYF.

The V and J genes are TRBV5-8 and TRBJ1-1; possibly TRBD1 for D (6 bases). Germline-derived CDR1 and CDR2 are SGHTS and YDEGEE. The CDR3 loop spans 18 amino acids. Trimming pared 4 bases from V and 0 bases from J, leaving 22 bases between. This CDR3 is CASSHHGGAASLNTEAFF. In DNA, the CDR3 is TGTGCCAGCAGCCATCATGGGGGGGCCGCCTCTTTGAACACTGAAGCTTTCTTT.

Details on this clone: At one of its ends the junction is not consistent with the germline gene, which may arise from a read error. V is TRBV5-5 and J is TRBJ2-5; perhaps TRBD2 as D (6 bases). Germline assignment: CDR1 SGHKS and CDR2 YYEKEE (reference sequence). The CDR3 covers 14 residues. This CDR3 reads CASRLGLGSGTQYF. The CDR3 nucleotides are TGTGCCAGCAGGTTGGGACTTGGGTCGGGGACCCAGTACTTC.

This clone was observed a handful of times. The CDR3 region is CASSLVARQGGELFF. In DNA, the CDR3 is TGTGCCAGCAGCTTAGTGGCTAGGCAGGGCGGGGAGCTGTTTTTT. This sequence joins TRBV7-6 and TRBJ2-2; possibly TRBD1 for D (5 bases). Deletions cut 1 base from V and 7 bases from J, with 13 bases between. This CDR3 has 15 amino acids. Germline loops: CDR1 SGHVS, CDR2 FNYEAQ.

V gene TRBV9 combines with J gene TRBJ2-7, with D tentatively TRBD1 (6 bases). Germline CDR1 and CDR2: SGDLS and YYNGEE. CDR3 length: 14 amino acids. V was trimmed by 4 bases and J by 5 bases, leaving 16 bases between them. The CDR3 DNA is TGTGCCAGCAGCTCCACCAGGGGTTCTGACGAGCAGTACTTC. Translating gives CASSSTRGSDEQYF.

The table lists this clone with a count of one. The chain uses TRBV28 and TRBJ2-3, with 8 bases aligning to TRBD1. V dropped 4 bases and J dropped 1; count of bases not matched to a gene: 4. Germline V CDR1 and CDR2: MDHEN, SYDVKM. CDR3 length equals 15 residues. CDR3 nucleotides: TGTGCCAGCAGTTCAGGGGGCCATGGCACAGATACGCAGTATTTT. Its protein product is CASSSGGHGTDTQYF.

For the CDR3, the DNA is TGTGCCAGCAGCCCCCAAGGGACATTCTATGGCTACACCTTC. This encodes CASSPQGTFYGYTF. V gene TRBV7-8 combines with J gene TRBJ1-2; D is possibly TRBD1 (6 bases). Trimming took 5 bases from V and 4 from J, leaving 14 bases between them. The CDR3 runs 14 residues. Looked up from germline, CDR1 is SGHVS and CDR2 is FQNEAQ.